This TCR beta chain was recovered during a study of T cell responses to AZD1222 COVID-19 vaccine (dated by TCRdb to 2020 to 2023). Study-wide context: AZD1222 recipients with second doses at about 4 weeks or about 12 weeks were pooled, because spike-specific TCR depth and breadth did not differ between schedules. A total of around 240 trial participants underwent TCR sequencing, of whom 200 to 220 had received two doses of AZD1222 and 26 had received two doses of the MenACWY control vaccine. Trial participants were enrolled into age subgroups of 18-55, 56-69 and 70-plus years, which contained approximately 150, 30 and 60 TCR-sequenced participants, respectively. The research as a whole found: Vaccine-associated CD4 TCRs spanned the whole spike protein, with dominant responses in regions 160-218 and 743-854. Participants were mostly white British, with more females than males. The authors suggested clonal diversity may have been underestimated. Because no samples from the day 14 peak response were available, repertoires could be characterized only after the peak T cell response. After two AZD1222 doses, both the breadth and the depth of spike-specific TCRs were significantly higher than at day 0 and than in MenACWY recipients. Conclusions about previously exposed vaccinees are limited because only five to seven AZD1222 recipients were SARS-CoV-2 seropositive at baseline. In the small 56-69-year group, the increase in depth fell short of significance, most likely because of low power. Reportedly, almost half of the unique spike-specific TCRs recognized epitopes lying outside the regions that are mutated in the B.1.351 and B.1.1.7 variants.

What the time point label conveys for this sample: baseline before first vaccination. Samples from vaccinated people were obtained from the UK trials COV001 and COV002, which included a single-blind randomized controlled phase 2/3 trial of AZD1222 (ChAdOx1 nCoV-19) in healthy adults. For TCRbeta chain sequencing, PBMC samples from trial participants were taken at day 0 and at day 28 after the second dose. From cysteine to phenylalanine, the CDR3 is 14 amino acids long. Only the CDR3 region is kept as DNA, spanning 42 bases read in frame from base 1. Looking up the germline V gene yields CDR1 MNHEY and CDR2 SVGAGI. The V and J ends are trimmed by 0 bases and 14 bases, leaving 14 bases between them. Points on this clone: Its antigen remains unidentified. Base-call qualities are not available, and no considerably larger clone is one nucleotide away.

The CDR3 regions of human TCRbeta chains were subjected to immunosequencing. The published analysis was carried out like this. TCRs in the repertoires were compared against a reference library of SARS-CoV-2-specific TCRs that had been generated with the MIRA antigen-specificity platform. Breadth meant the fraction of unique TCRs that were SARS-CoV-2-associated, whereas depth meant the fraction of total T cells that were SARS-CoV-2-associated. Using the MIRA data, every spike-specific TCR was mapped to the spike region that the TCR reacted to and assigned to either a CD4 or a CD8 class. Log10-transformed breadth and depth values were compared by one-way ANOVA with Sidak's multiple comparisons tests. Entries here come from immuneACCESS through TCRdb and include only in-frame sequences with V and J called. Some clones fail to appear in such tables; in the studies checked, an unresolved V gene covers under half of the shortfall, and the cause of the remainder is unknown. V and J calls and clone size are given by that table; D and trimming were obtained from the DNA. In all, the sample holds about 120,000 clones, and roughly 87% of those were seen once. The ten largest clones represent around 7.2% of the sample.

The source was peripheral blood, collected on day 0 of AZD1222 vaccination. The receptor was derived from an adult in good health. The receptor chain draws on TRBV6-5 and TRBJ1-6; the D gene assignment is ambiguous. CDR3 sequence: CASSYSVGSSALHF. The sequence in DNA is TGTGCCAGCAGTTACTCTGTGGGGTCTTCGGCCCTCCACTTT.